Listed here are 5 T cell receptor beta chains from one sample, sequenced in a study of T cell repertoires in aging, cancer and after chemotherapy. The template was genomic DNA from peripheral blood, not RNA. Rearranged V-D-J TRB sequences were amplified with a mixed TRB-A/B primer pool. TCRdb used MiXCR to reprocess the multiplex PCR reads, holding one entry per CDR3 protein. The profile covers about 17,000 distinct CDR3 sequences, with about 50% appearing a single time and 8% to 11% taken by the ten largest. The sequenced sample was blood. Source of these receptors: a human donor in good health.

The rearrangement joins TRBV19 to TRBJ2-2; 10 bases align to TRBD2. The V and J ends lost 6 bases and 4 bases, in that order; junction bases with no gene match: 2. In germline, CDR1 is LNHDA, CDR2 SQIVND (reference sequence). The CDR3 is made up of 14 amino acids. Here the CDR3 DNA reads TGTGCCAGTAGACGGACTAGCGGCACCGGGGAGCTGTTTTTT. It codes for CASRRTSGTGELFF.

This clonotype was found a few times. The chain recombines TRBV6-5 with TRBJ2-5, with 11 bases aligning to TRBD2. Germline values: CDR1 MNHEY, CDR2 SVGAGI. V lost 6 bases to trimming and J lost 1 base; unmatched junction nucleotides: 10. The CDR3 totals 17 residues. CDR3 amino acids: CASSRNGLAGSQETQYF. As DNA, the CDR3 is TGTGCCAGCAGCCGCAATGGACTAGCGGGTTCCCAAGAGACCCAGTACTTC.

The table lists this clonotype with a few counts. The CDR3 sequence: CASSSGQGVKDLHQRLFTDTQYF. CDR3 DNA: TGTGCCAGCAGCTCGGGACAGGGTGTAAAAGACCTACATCAACGACTTTTCACAGATACGCAGTATTTT. The genes are TRBV13 and TRBJ2-3; 9 bases are a match to TRBD1. CDR1 is PRHDT and CDR2 is FYEKMQ in the germline V gene (reference sequence). The V gene end was trimmed by 4 bases and the J gene end by 2 bases; junction bases not matched to a gene: 28. The CDR3 has 23 residues. Supplemented by reference TRBV13 and TRBJ2-3, the full variable domain reads AAGVIQSPRHLIKEKRETATLKCYPIPRHDTVYWYQQGPGQDPQFLISFYEKMQSDKGSIPDRFSAQQFSDYHSELNMSSLELGDSALYFCASSSGQGVKDLHQRLFTDTQYFGPGTRLTVL.

The chain combines TRBV6-2 or TRBV6-3 with TRBJ2-1; 11 bases line up with TRBD2. V dropped 7 bases and J dropped 3; count of bases not matched to a gene: 5. CDR3 length: 15 residues. The germline V gene has CDR1 MNHEY and CDR2 SVGEGT. The CDR3 DNA reads TGTGCCAGCACCGGGACTAGCGGAGACTACAATGAGCAGTTCTTC. This translates into CASTGTSGDYNEQFF.

This clonotype ranks as medium-sized. The CDR3, as DNA: TGCAGCGTTGAAGACTACCTCAGGGGAGAGACCCAGTACTTC. It codes for CSVEDYLRGETQYF. This chain links TRBV29-1 with TRBJ2-5; possible D gene TRBD1, 6 bases. Germline CDR1 and CDR2: SQVTM and ANQGSEA. CDR3 length: 14 amino acids. V was pared by 0 bases and J by 4 bases, with 12 bases between.